Listed below are T cell receptor beta chains from one sample, sequenced in a study of technical replicates of blood from a handful of donors. The repertoire was sequenced with immunoSEQ multiplex PCR; TCRdb's copy has only in-frame clones and lacks some. The table includes approximately 70,000 clones, 92% detected once. The sequenced sample was T cells isolated from PBMCs. These receptors all come from a human donor in good health. CDR3s include the opening cysteine and the closing phenylalanine or tryptophan. The D gene is left open where the match is weak.

d_call,v_call,j_call,cdr3_aa
-,TRBV19,TRBJ1-2,CASSIRLVNYGYTF
TRBD2,TRBV5-1,TRBJ2-4,CASIRGGCLAKNIQYF
-,TRBV27,TRBJ2-6,CASSLLSRGAGANVLTF
TRBD1,TRBV7-2,TRBJ1-4,CASSPWDRVEKLFF
-,TRBV30,TRBJ2-3,CAWGGLSTDTQYF
TRBD1,TRBV6-5,TRBJ1-2,CATQSTGGGYTF
-,TRBV27,TRBJ2-1,CASSPSLLGNEQFF
TRBD1,TRBV9,TRBJ2-2,CASSPGQVTFTGELFF
-,TRBV13,TRBJ2-7,CASSLRGTPEQYF
-,TRBV6-1,TRBJ1-2,CASMQVYGYTF
TRBD2,TRBV27,TRBJ2-2,CATTGTIDTGELFF
-,TRBV27,TRBJ1-3,CASRPLDGSSGNTIYF
-,TRBV6-1,TRBJ2-7,CASNYLTDIYEQYF
TRBD1,TRBV7-9,TRBJ2-7,CASSALGQGAYEQYF
-,TRBV11-3,TRBJ2-5,CASSLVATGIETQYF
-,TRBV9,TRBJ1-1,CASSVEGHKMNTEAFF
TRBD1,TRBV6-5,TRBJ2-2,CASFRDRGTGELFF
TRBD1,TRBV6-5,TRBJ2-7,CASSSGQTYEQYF
TRBD1,TRBV5-1,TRBJ1-2,CASSLPWTGDDYGYTF
-,TRBV5-1,TRBJ2-1,CASSTSSPSSYNEQFF